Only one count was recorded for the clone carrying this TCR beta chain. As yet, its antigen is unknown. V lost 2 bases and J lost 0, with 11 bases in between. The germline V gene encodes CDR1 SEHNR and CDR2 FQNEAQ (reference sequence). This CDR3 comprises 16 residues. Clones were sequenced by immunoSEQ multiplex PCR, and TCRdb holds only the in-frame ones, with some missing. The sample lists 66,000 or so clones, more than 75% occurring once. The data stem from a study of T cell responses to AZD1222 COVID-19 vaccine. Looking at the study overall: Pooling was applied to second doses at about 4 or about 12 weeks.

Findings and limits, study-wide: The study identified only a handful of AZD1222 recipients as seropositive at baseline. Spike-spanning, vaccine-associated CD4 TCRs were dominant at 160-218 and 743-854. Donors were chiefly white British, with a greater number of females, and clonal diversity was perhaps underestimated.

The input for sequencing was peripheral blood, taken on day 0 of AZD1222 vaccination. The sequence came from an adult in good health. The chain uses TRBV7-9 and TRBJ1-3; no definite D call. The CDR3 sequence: CASSLREGRSGNTIYF. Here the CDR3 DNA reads TGTGCCAGCAGCTTACGCGAGGGCCGCTCTGGAAACACCATATATTTT.